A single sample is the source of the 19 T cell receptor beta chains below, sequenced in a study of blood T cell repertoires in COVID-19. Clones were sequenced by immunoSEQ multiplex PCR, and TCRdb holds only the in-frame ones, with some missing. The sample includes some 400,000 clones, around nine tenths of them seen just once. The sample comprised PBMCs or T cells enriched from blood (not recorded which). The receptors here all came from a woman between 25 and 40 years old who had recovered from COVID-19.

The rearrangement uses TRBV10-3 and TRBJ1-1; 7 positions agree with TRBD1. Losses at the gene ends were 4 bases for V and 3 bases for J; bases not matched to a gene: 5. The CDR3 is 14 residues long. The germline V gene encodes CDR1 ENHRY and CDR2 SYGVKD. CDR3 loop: CAISVFGQDTEAFF. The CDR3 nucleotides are TGTGCCATCAGTGTTTTTGGACAGGACACTGAAGCTTTCTTT.

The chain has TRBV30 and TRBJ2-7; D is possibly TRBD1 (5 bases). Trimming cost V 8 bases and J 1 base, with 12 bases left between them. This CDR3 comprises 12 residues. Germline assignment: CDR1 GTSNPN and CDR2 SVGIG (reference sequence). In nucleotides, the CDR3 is TGTGCCCGAAGTGGGGCTTCCTACGAGCAGTACTTC. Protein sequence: CARSGASYEQYF.

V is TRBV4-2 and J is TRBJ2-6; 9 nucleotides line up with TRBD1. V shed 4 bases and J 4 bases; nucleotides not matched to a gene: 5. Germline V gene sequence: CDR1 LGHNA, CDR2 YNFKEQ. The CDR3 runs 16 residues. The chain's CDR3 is CASSPGQGSGANVLTF. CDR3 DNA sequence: TGTGCCAGCAGCCCGGGACAGGGATCCGGGGCCAACGTCCTGACTTTC.

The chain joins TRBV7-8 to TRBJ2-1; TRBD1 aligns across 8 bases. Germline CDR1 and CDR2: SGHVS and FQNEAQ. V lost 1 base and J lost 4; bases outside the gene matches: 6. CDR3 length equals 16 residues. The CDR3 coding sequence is TGTGCCAGCAGCTTAGTTCGACAGGGGTTTTACAATGAGCAGTTCTTC. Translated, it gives CASSLVRQGFYNEQFF.

The CDR3 nucleotides are TGTGCCAGCAAAGGGGAGCGGGGGAGCAATCAGCCCCAGCATTTT. Translated, it gives CASKGERGSNQPQHF. The J gene is TRBJ1-5, the V gene TRBV2; TRBD1 is a possible D gene (5 bases). The CDR3 is made up of 15 amino acids. Per germline, CDR1 SNHLY and CDR2 FYNNEI. Trimming took off 7 bases at V and 1 base at J, with 14 bases between the two ends.

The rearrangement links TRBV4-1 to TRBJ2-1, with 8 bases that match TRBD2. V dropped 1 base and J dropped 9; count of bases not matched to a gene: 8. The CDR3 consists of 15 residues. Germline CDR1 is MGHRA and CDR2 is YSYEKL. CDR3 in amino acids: CASSQVERESSEQFF. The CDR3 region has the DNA TGCGCCAGCAGCCAAGTGGAGCGGGAGAGCTCTGAGCAGTTCTTC.

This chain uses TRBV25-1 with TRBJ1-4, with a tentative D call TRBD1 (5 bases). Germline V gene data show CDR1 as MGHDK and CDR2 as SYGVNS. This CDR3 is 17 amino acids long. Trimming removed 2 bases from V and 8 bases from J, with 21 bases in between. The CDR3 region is CASSEAYYSATGEKLFF. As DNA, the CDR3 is TGTGCCAGCAGTGAAGCTTACTATTCGGCCACAGGCGAAAAACTGTTTTTT.

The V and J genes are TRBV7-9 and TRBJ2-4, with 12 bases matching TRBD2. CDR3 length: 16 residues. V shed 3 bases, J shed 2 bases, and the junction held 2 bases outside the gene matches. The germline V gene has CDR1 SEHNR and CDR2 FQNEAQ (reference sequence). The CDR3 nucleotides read TGTGCCAGCAGCTTTGGACTAGCGGGGACCAAAAACATTCAGTACTTC. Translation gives CASSFGLAGTKNIQYF.

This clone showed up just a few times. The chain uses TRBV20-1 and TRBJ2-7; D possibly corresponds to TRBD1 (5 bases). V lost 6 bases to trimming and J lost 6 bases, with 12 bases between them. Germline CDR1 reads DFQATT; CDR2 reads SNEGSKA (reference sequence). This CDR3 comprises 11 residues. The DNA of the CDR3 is TGCAGTGCCTCCCAGGGCTCCGAGCAGTACTTC. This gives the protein CSASQGSEQYF.

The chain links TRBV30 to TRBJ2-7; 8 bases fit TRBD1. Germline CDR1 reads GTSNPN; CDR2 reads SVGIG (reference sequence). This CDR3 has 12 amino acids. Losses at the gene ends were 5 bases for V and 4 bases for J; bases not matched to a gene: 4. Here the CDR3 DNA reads TGTGCCTGGTACAGGGGGTCTTACGAGCAGTACTTC. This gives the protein CAWYRGSYEQYF.

The CDR3 spells CASSEQGGTEAFF. In DNA form, the CDR3 reads TGTGCCAGCAGTGAGCAGGGAGGCACTGAAGCTTTCTTT. This rearrangement joins TRBV6-4 to TRBJ1-1, with D possibly TRBD1 on 5 matching bases. The germline V gene encodes CDR1 MRHNA and CDR2 SNTAGT. Between the trimmed V and J ends, which lost 3 bases and 4 bases, there was a span of 9 bases. This CDR3 has 13 residues.

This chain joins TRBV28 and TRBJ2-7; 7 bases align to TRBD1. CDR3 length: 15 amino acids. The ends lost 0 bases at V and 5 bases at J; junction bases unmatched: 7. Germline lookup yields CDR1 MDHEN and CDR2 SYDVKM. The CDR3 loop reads CASSLWGRGTDEQYF. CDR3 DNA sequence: TGTGCCAGCAGTTTATGGGGCAGGGGGACGGACGAGCAGTACTTC.

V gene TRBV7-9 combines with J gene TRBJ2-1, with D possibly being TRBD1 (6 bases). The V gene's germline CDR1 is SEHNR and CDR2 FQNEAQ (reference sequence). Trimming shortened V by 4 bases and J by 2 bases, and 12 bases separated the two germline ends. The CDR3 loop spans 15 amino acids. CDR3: CASSSRDTTYNEQFF. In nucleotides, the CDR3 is TGTGCCAGCAGCTCCCGGGACACAACCTACAATGAGCAGTTCTTC.

The CDR3 loop reads CASSLTASNTEAFF. CDR3 DNA: TGTGCCAGCAGCTTAACTGCATCCAACACTGAAGCTTTCTTT. The chain recombines TRBV7-2 with TRBJ1-1; D not resolved. The CDR3 has 14 amino acids. CDR1 is SGHTA, CDR2 FQGNSA, per germline. V lost 2 bases and J lost 2, with 9 bases in between.

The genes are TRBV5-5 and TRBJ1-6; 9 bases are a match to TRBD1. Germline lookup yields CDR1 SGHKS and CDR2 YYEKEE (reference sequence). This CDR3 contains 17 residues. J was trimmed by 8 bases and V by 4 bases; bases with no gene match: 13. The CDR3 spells CASSLGTGYAGDSPLHF. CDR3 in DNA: TGTGCCAGCAGCCTTGGGACAGGGTATGCTGGGGATTCACCCCTCCACTTT. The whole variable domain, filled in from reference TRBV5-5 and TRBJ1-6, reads DAGVTQSPTHLIKTRGQQVTLRCSPISGHKSVSWYQQVLGQGPQFIFQYYEKEERGRGNFPDRFSARQFPNYSSELNVNALLLGDSALYLCASSLGTGYAGDSPLHFGNGTRLTVT.

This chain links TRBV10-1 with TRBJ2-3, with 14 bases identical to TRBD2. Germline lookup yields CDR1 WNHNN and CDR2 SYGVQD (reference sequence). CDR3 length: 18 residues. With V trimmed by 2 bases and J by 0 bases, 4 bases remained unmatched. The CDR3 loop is CASSESGTSGSSTDTQYF. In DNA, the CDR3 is TGCGCCAGCAGTGAGAGTGGGACTAGCGGGAGTAGCACAGATACGCAGTATTTT.

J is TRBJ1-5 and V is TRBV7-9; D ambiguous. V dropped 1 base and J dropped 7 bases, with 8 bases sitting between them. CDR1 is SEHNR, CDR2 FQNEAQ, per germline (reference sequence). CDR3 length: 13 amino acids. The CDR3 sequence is CASSLGTYQPQHF. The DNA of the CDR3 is TGTGCCAGCAGCTTAGGCACTTACCAGCCCCAGCATTTT. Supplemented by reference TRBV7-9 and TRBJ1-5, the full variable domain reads DTGVSQNPRHKITKRGQNVTFRCDPISEHNRLYWYRQTLGQGPEFLTYFQNEAQLEKSRLLSDRFSAERPKGSFSTLEIQRTEQGDSAMYLCASSLGTYQPQHFGDGTRLSIL.

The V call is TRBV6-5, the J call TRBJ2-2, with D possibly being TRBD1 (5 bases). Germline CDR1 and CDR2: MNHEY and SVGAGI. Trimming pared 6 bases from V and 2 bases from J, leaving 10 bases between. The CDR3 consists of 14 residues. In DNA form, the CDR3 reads TGTGCCAGCAGGACTGGACAAAACACCGGGGAGCTGTTTTTT. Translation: CASRTGQNTGELFF.

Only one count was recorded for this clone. CDR3 residues: CASSLWDRDYEQYF. The CDR3 nucleotides read TGTGCCAGCAGCTTATGGGACAGGGATTACGAGCAGTACTTC. V usage is TRBV5-5 and J usage is TRBJ2-7, with 9 nucleotides matching TRBD1. The CDR3 consists of 14 residues. The V and J ends lost 2 bases and 4 bases, in that order; junction bases with no gene match: 4. The germline V gene has CDR1 SGHKS and CDR2 YYEKEE (reference sequence).